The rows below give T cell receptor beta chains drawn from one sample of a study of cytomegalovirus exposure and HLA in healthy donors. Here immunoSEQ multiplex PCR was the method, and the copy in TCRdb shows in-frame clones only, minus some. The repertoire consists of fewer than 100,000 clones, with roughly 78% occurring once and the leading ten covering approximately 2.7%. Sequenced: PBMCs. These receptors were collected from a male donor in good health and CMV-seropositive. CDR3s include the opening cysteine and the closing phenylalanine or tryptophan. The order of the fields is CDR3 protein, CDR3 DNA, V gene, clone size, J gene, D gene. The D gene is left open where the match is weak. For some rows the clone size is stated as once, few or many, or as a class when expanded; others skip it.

CDR3aa: CASSIYGTSGTETQYF
CDR3nt: TGTGCCAGTAGTATTTATGGGACTAGCGGGACGGAGACCCAGTACTTC
v_gene: TRBV19
abundance: NA
j_gene: TRBJ2-5
d_gene: TRBD2

CDR3aa: CASSQGQGDYGYTF
CDR3nt: TGCGCCAGCAGCCAAGGACAGGGTGACTATGGCTACACCTTC
v_gene: TRBV5-1
abundance: once
j_gene: TRBJ1-2
d_gene: TRBD1

CDR3aa: CASRMDRGEAFF
CDR3nt: TGTGCCAGCAGGATGGACAGGGGTGAAGCTTTCTTT
v_gene: TRBV6-6
abundance: NA
j_gene: TRBJ1-1
d_gene: TRBD1

CDR3aa: CASRGGETQYF
CDR3nt: TGTGCCAGCAGGGGGGGAGAGACCCAGTACTTC
v_gene: TRBV6-5
abundance: NA
j_gene: TRBJ2-5
d_gene: NA

CDR3aa: CASSLDFTQGGNQPQHF
CDR3nt: TGCGCCAGCAGCTTGGATTTCACGCAGGGGGGCAATCAGCCCCAGCATTTT
v_gene: TRBV5-1
abundance: NA
j_gene: TRBJ1-5
d_gene: TRBD1

CDR3aa: CAISGQGVGGELFF
CDR3nt: TGTGCCATCAGTGGACAGGGAGTTGGCGGGGAGCTGTTTTTT
v_gene: TRBV10-3
abundance: NA
j_gene: TRBJ2-2
d_gene: TRBD1

CDR3aa: CASVRLDTQYF
CDR3nt: TGTGCCAGCGTCCGTCTAGATACGCAGTATTTT
v_gene: TRBV27
abundance: NA
j_gene: TRBJ2-3
d_gene: NA

CDR3aa: CASSLGVRGRVGTDTQYF
CDR3nt: TGTGCCAGCAGCTTAGGGGTTCGCGGGAGGGTCGGCACAGATACGCAGTATTTT
v_gene: TRBV7-6
abundance: NA
j_gene: TRBJ2-3
d_gene: TRBD2

CDR3aa: CASRLAEGAYEQYF
CDR3nt: TGTGCCAGTAGACTAGCGGAGGGGGCCTACGAGCAGTACTTC
v_gene: TRBV19
abundance: once
j_gene: TRBJ2-7
d_gene: TRBD2

CDR3aa: CASNSYEQYF
CDR3nt: TGTGCCAGCAACAGCTACGAGCAGTACTTC
v_gene: TRBV6-1
abundance: few
j_gene: TRBJ2-7
d_gene: NA

CDR3aa: CASSQIAGGLTDTQYF
CDR3nt: TGTGCCAGCAGTCAAATAGCGGGAGGGCTCACAGATACGCAGTATTTT
v_gene: TRBV27
abundance: NA
j_gene: TRBJ2-3
d_gene: TRBD2

CDR3aa: CASRMTGVSNQPQHF
CDR3nt: TGTGCCAGCAGAATGACAGGCGTGAGCAATCAGCCCCAGCATTTT
v_gene: TRBV28
abundance: NA
j_gene: TRBJ1-5
d_gene: NA

CDR3aa: CASSLAQLGLNEQFF
CDR3nt: TGTGCCAGCAGCTTAGCGCAGCTAGGTCTCAATGAGCAGTTCTTC
v_gene: TRBV7-2
abundance: NA
j_gene: TRBJ2-1
d_gene: NA

CDR3aa: CASSTRTGSDYGYTF
CDR3nt: TGCGCCAGCAGCACTCGGACAGGGTCGGACTATGGCTACACCTTC
v_gene: TRBV5-1
abundance: NA
j_gene: TRBJ1-2
d_gene: TRBD1

CDR3aa: CASSLAGTGELFF
CDR3nt: TGCGCCAGCAGCTTGGCCGGCACCGGGGAGCTGTTTTTT
v_gene: TRBV5-1
abundance: NA
j_gene: TRBJ2-2
d_gene: NA

CDR3aa: CSVVRGVNEQFF
CDR3nt: TGCAGCGTTGTCCGCGGGGTCAATGAGCAGTTCTTC
v_gene: TRBV29-1
abundance: NA
j_gene: TRBJ2-1
d_gene: NA

CDR3aa: CATTDSRRTDTQYF
CDR3nt: TGTGCCACAACAGACAGCCGCAGGACAGATACGCAGTATTTT
v_gene: TRBV19
abundance: NA
j_gene: TRBJ2-3
d_gene: NA

CDR3aa: CASSQDSIQGAGGNTIYF
CDR3nt: TGCGCCAGCAGCCAAGACTCCATACAGGGGGCAGGTGGAAACACCATATATTTT
v_gene: TRBV4-1
abundance: NA
j_gene: TRBJ1-3
d_gene: TRBD1

CDR3aa: CASSSDRAPIYEQYF
CDR3nt: TGTGCCAGCAGCTCCGACAGGGCCCCCATCTACGAGCAGTACTTC
v_gene: TRBV7-3
abundance: once
j_gene: TRBJ2-7
d_gene: TRBD1

CDR3aa: CATSRVGGTNEKLFF
CDR3nt: TGTGCCACCAGCAGAGTAGGGGGCACTAATGAAAAACTGTTTTTT
v_gene: TRBV15
abundance: NA
j_gene: TRBJ1-4
d_gene: TRBD1

CDR3aa: CASSDEGNGSYEQYF
CDR3nt: TGTGCCAGCAGCGACGAGGGTAACGGGTCCTACGAGCAGTACTTC
v_gene: TRBV13
abundance: NA
j_gene: TRBJ2-7
d_gene: NA

CDR3aa: CASSLGWGGRETQYF
CDR3nt: TGTGCCAGCAGCTTAGGTTGGGGGGGACGAGAGACCCAGTACTTC
v_gene: TRBV7-9
abundance: NA
j_gene: TRBJ2-5
d_gene: TRBD2

CDR3aa: CASSPTSGRWDTQYF
CDR3nt: TGTGCCAGCAGCCCTACTAGCGGGAGATGGGATACGCAGTATTTT
v_gene: TRBV7-3
abundance: NA
j_gene: TRBJ2-3
d_gene: TRBD2

CDR3aa: CSVGRRLAGESDEQYF
CDR3nt: TGCAGCGTAGGGAGGAGACTAGCGGGAGAGAGCGACGAGCAGTACTTC
v_gene: TRBV29-1
abundance: NA
j_gene: TRBJ2-7
d_gene: TRBD2

CDR3aa: CASSQPRAGVADTQYF
CDR3nt: TGTGCCAGCAGCCAACCCCGGGCGGGAGTGGCAGATACGCAGTATTTT
v_gene: TRBV5-6
abundance: NA
j_gene: TRBJ2-3
d_gene: TRBD2

CDR3aa: CASSFGDSPNEKLFF
CDR3nt: TGCGCCAGCAGCTTTGGGGACAGTCCTAATGAAAAACTGTTTTTT
v_gene: TRBV5-1
abundance: few
j_gene: TRBJ1-4
d_gene: TRBD1

CDR3aa: CASSLRLAGRLVQETQYF
CDR3nt: TGTGCCAGCAGTTTACGACTAGCGGGGCGGCTAGTTCAAGAGACCCAGTACTTC
v_gene: TRBV27
abundance: few
j_gene: TRBJ2-5
d_gene: TRBD2

CDR3aa: CASSPRTSGGGDTQYF
CDR3nt: TGTGCCAGCAGCCCTCGGACTAGCGGGGGTGGAGATACGCAGTATTTT
v_gene: TRBV4-2
abundance: few
j_gene: TRBJ2-3
d_gene: TRBD2

CDR3aa: CASSDGDRVGSGANVLTF
CDR3nt: TGTGCCAGCAGTGACGGGGACAGGGTAGGCTCTGGGGCCAACGTCCTGACTTTC
v_gene: TRBV28
abundance: NA
j_gene: TRBJ2-6
d_gene: TRBD1

CDR3aa: CASVTSGNTEAFF
CDR3nt: TGTGCCAGCGTCACCTCCGGGAACACTGAAGCTTTCTTT
v_gene: TRBV28
abundance: NA
j_gene: TRBJ1-1
d_gene: NA

CDR3aa: CASSLRLADAAAEQYF
CDR3nt: TGTGCCAGCAGCTTGCGACTAGCCGACGCTGCAGCCGAGCAGTACTTC
v_gene: TRBV5-4
abundance: NA
j_gene: TRBJ2-7
d_gene: TRBD2

CDR3aa: CASSQDRGRYGYTF
CDR3nt: TGTGCCAGCAGCCAAGACAGGGGCCGCTATGGCTACACCTTC
v_gene: TRBV13
abundance: NA
j_gene: TRBJ1-2
d_gene: TRBD1

CDR3aa: CASSLLGGGASPEAFF
CDR3nt: TGCGCCAGCAGCTTGTTAGGGGGGGGCGCGTCCCCGGAGGCTTTCTTT
v_gene: TRBV5-1
abundance: NA
j_gene: TRBJ1-1
d_gene: NA

CDR3aa: CASTTRSHGYTF
CDR3nt: TGTGCCAGCACTACAAGGAGCCATGGCTACACCTTC
v_gene: TRBV28
abundance: NA
j_gene: TRBJ1-2
d_gene: NA

CDR3aa: CASSFRGAGYTF
CDR3nt: TGTGCCAGCAGTTTTCGGGGGGCGGGCTACACCTTC
v_gene: TRBV28
abundance: NA
j_gene: TRBJ1-2
d_gene: NA

CDR3aa: CATTFGQQETQYF
CDR3nt: TGTGCCACCACTTTCGGACAGCAAGAGACCCAGTACTTC
v_gene: TRBV2
abundance: NA
j_gene: TRBJ2-5
d_gene: NA

CDR3aa: CASSEVRQYNEKLFF
CDR3nt: TGTGCCAGCAGTGAAGTCCGACAGTATAATGAAAAACTGTTTTTT
v_gene: TRBV2
abundance: few
j_gene: TRBJ1-4
d_gene: NA

CDR3aa: CSLTGSNEQFF
CDR3nt: TGCAGCCTCACAGGTTCCAATGAGCAGTTCTTC
v_gene: TRBV20-1
abundance: NA
j_gene: TRBJ2-1
d_gene: NA

CDR3aa: CASSQDWLAGQSYEQYF
CDR3nt: TGTGCCAGCAGCCAAGATTGGCTAGCGGGACAATCCTACGAGCAGTACTTC
v_gene: TRBV14
abundance: NA
j_gene: TRBJ2-7
d_gene: TRBD2

CDR3aa: CASGDFSYEQYF
CDR3nt: TGTGCCAGCGGGGACTTCTCCTACGAGCAGTACTTC
v_gene: TRBV5-5
abundance: few
j_gene: TRBJ2-7
d_gene: NA

CDR3aa: CASSLRGGYEQYF
CDR3nt: TGTGCCAGCAGCTTAAGGGGGGGGTACGAGCAGTACTTC
v_gene: TRBV13
abundance: NA
j_gene: TRBJ2-7
d_gene: NA

CDR3aa: CASSLVSSGRNNEQFF
CDR3nt: TGCGCCAGCAGCTTGGTATCTAGCGGGAGAAACAATGAGCAGTTCTTC
v_gene: TRBV5-1
abundance: NA
j_gene: TRBJ2-1
d_gene: TRBD2

CDR3aa: CAISEGQGGRETQYF
CDR3nt: TGTGCCATCAGTGAGGGACAGGGCGGTCGGGAGACCCAGTACTTC
v_gene: TRBV10-3
abundance: NA
j_gene: TRBJ2-5
d_gene: TRBD1

CDR3aa: CASSSRTSGRLYEQYF
CDR3nt: TGTGCCAGCTCATCACGGACTAGCGGGAGATTGTACGAGCAGTACTTC
v_gene: TRBV18
abundance: NA
j_gene: TRBJ2-7
d_gene: TRBD2

CDR3aa: CASSQAQVETRNTIYF
CDR3nt: TGTGCCAGCAGCCAAGCTCAGGTCGAGACGAGAAACACCATATATTTT
v_gene: TRBV4-2
abundance: NA
j_gene: TRBJ1-3
d_gene: NA

CDR3aa: CASSGGVWTGELFF
CDR3nt: TGTGCCAGTAGTGGGGGGGTTTGGACCGGGGAGCTGTTTTTT
v_gene: TRBV19
abundance: NA
j_gene: TRBJ2-2
d_gene: TRBD2

CDR3aa: CASSHSLSLYEQYF
CDR3nt: TGTGCCAGCAGCCACAGCCTATCTCTCTACGAGCAGTACTTC
v_gene: TRBV7-9
abundance: NA
j_gene: TRBJ2-7
d_gene: NA